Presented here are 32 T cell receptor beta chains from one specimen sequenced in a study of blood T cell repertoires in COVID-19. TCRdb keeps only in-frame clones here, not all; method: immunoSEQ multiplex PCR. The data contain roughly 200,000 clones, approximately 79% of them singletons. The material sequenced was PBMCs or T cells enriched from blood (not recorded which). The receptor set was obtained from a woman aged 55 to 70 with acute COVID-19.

The CDR3 here is CASSPQGLYDTQYF. DNA for the CDR3: TGTGCCAGCTCACCACAAGGACTATACGATACGCAGTATTTT. The V call is TRBV18, the J call TRBJ2-3; a possible D gene is TRBD2 (6 bases). Germline V lookup: CDR1 KGHSH, CDR2 LQKENI. The V and J ends lost 1 base and 6 bases respectively, with 11 bases between them. This CDR3 contains 14 residues. The full variable domain, with the rest looked up from reference TRBV18 and TRBJ2-3, is NAGVMQNPRHLVRRRGQEARLRCSPMKGHSHVYWYRQLPEEGLKFMVYLQKENIIDESGMPKERFSAEFPKEGPSILRIQQVVRGDSAAYFCASSPQGLYDTQYFGPGTRLTVL.

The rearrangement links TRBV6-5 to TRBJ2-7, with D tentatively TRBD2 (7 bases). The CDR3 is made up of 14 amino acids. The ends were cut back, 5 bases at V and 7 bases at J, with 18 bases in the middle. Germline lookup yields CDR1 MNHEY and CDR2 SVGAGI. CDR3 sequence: CASSPEGGSWEQYF. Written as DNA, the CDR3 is TGTGCCAGCAGTCCCGAGGGGGGGTCATGGGAGCAGTACTTC.

The CDR3 DNA follows: TGTGCCAGCAGCGCGACTAGCGGGAGAATGGGGGATACGCAGTATTTT. This translates into CASSATSGRMGDTQYF. The gene calls are TRBV9 and TRBJ2-3, with 12 bases that match TRBD2. Germline V CDR1 and CDR2: SGDLS, YYNGEE. V lost 3 bases, J lost 6 bases, and 8 bases stayed unmatched. The CDR3 covers 16 residues.

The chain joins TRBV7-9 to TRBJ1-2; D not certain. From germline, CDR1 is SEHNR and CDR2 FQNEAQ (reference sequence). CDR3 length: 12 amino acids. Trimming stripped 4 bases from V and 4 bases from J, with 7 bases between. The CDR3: CASSSLPYGYTF. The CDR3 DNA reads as TGTGCCAGCAGCTCCCTTCCCTATGGCTACACCTTC.

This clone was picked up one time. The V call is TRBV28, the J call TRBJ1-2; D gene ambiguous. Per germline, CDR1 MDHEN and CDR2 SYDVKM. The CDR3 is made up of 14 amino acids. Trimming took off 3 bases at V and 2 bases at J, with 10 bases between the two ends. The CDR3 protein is CASSLQSKNYGYTF. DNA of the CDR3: TGTGCCAGCAGTTTGCAGTCGAAAAACTATGGCTACACCTTC.

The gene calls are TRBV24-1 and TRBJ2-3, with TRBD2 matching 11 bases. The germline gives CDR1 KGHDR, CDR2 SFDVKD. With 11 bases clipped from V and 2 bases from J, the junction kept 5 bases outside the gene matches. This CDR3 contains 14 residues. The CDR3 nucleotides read TGTGCCATCGGGACTAGCGGACTCACAGATACGCAGTATTTT. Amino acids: CAIGTSGLTDTQYF.

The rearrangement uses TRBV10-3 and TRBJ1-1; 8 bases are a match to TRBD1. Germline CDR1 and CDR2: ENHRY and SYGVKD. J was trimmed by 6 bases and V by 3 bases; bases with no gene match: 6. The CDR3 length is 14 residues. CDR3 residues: CAISEDRGYSEAFF. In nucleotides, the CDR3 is TGTGCCATCAGTGAAGACAGGGGATACTCTGAAGCTTTCTTT.

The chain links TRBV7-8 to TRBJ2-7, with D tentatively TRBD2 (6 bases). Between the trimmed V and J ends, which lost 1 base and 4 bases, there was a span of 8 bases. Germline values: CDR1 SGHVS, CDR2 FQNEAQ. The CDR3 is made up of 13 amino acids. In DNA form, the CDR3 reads TGTGCCAGCAGCTTAGGGGGAGGTTACGAGCAGTACTTC. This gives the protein CASSLGGGYEQYF.

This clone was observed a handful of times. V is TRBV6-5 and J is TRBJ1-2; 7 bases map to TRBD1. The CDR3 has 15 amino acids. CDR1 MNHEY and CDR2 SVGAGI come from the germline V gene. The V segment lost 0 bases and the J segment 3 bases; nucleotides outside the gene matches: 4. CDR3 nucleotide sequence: TGTGCCAGCAGTTACTCGATTGGGACAGACTATGGCTACACCTTC. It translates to CASSYSIGTDYGYTF.

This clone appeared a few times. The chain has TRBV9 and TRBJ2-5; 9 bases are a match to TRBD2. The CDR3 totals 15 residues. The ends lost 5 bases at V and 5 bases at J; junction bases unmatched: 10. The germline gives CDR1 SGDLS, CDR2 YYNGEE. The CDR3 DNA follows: TGTGCCAGCAGTCGTAGTAGCGGGAGTGGCGAGACCCAGTACTTC. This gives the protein CASSRSSGSGETQYF. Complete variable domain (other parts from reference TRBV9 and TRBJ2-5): DSGVTQTPKHLITATGQRVTLRCSPRSGDLSVYWYQQSLDQGLQFLIQYYNGEERAKGNILERFSAQQFPDLHSELNLSSLELGDSALYFCASSRSSGSGETQYFGPGTRLLVL.

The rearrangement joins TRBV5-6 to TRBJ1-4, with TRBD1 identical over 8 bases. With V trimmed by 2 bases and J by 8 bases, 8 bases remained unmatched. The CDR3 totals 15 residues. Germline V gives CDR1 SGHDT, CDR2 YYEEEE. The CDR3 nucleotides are TGTGCCAGCAGCTTATCCGGACAGGGATACGAAAAACTGTTTTTT. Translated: CASSLSGQGYEKLFF.

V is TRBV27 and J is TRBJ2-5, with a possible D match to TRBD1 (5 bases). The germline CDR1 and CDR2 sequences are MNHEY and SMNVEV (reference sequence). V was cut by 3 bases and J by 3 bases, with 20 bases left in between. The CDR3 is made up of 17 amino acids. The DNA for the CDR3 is TGTGCCAGCAGTTTTCCAAGAAGGGGCCCGGTTAAAGAGACCCAGTACTTC. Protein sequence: CASSFPRRGPVKETQYF.

The CDR3 spells CASSEVPRVGYTF. The CDR3 bases are TGTGCCAGCAGTGAAGTCCCTCGCGTCGGCTACACCTTC. V is TRBV2 and J is TRBJ1-2; D gene unclear. Germline CDR1 and CDR2: SNHLY and FYNNEI. This CDR3 has 13 amino acids. Trimming removed 1 base from V and 8 bases from J, with 11 bases in between.

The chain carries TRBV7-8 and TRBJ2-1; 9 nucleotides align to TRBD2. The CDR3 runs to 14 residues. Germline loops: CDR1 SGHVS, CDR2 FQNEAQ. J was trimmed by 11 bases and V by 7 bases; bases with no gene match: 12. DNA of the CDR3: TGTGCCAGCACCATACGGTCCACTAGCGGGCAGCAGTTCTTC. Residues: CASTIRSTSGQQFF.

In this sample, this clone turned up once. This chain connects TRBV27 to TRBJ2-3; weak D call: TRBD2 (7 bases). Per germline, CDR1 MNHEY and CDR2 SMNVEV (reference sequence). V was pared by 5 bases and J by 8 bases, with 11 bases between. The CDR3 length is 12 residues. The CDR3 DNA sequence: TGTGCCAGCAGTCGGGGAGGGGGTACGCAGTATTTT. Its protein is CASSRGGGTQYF.

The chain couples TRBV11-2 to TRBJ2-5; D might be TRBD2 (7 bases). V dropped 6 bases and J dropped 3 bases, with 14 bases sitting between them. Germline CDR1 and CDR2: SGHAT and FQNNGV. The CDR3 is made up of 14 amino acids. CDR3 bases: TGTGCCAGCAGTTGGGGGCTAGCGGAAGAGACCCAGTACTTC. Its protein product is CASSWGLAEETQYF.

In DNA form, the CDR3 reads TGTGCCAGCAGCCTCGGGGGGATCACTGAAGCTTTCTTT. Its protein is CASSLGGITEAFF. The chain recombines TRBV7-2 with TRBJ1-1, with TRBD1 as a possible D gene (5 bases). CDR1 is SGHTA and CDR2 is FQGNSA in the germline V gene. Between the trimmed V and J ends, which lost 5 bases and 4 bases, there was a span of 11 bases. This CDR3 has 13 amino acids. Looking up the rest from reference TRBV7-2 and TRBJ1-1 gives the full variable domain: GAGVSQSPSNKVTEKGKDVELRCDPISGHTALYWYRQSLGQGLEFLIYFQGNSAPDKSGLPSDRFSAERTGGSVSTLTIQRTQQEDSAVYLCASSLGGITEAFFGQGTRLTVV.

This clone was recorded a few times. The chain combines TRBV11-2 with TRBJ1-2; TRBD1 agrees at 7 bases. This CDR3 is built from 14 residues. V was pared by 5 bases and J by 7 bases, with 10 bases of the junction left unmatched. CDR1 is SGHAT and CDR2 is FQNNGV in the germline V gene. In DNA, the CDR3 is TGTGCCAGCAGCACATCGACAGGGCTCCTTGGCTACACCTTC. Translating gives CASSTSTGLLGYTF.

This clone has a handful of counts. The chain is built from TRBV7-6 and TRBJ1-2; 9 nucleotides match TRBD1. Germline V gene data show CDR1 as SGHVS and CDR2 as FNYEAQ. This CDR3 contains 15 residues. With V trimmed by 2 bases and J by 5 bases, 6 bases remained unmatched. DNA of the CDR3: TGTGCCAGCAGCTTAACATCCGGGACAGGGTATGGCTACACCTTC. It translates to CASSLTSGTGYGYTF.

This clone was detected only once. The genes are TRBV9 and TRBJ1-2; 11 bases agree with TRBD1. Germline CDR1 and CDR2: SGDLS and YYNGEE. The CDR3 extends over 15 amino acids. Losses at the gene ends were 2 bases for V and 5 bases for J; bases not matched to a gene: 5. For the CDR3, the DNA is TGTGCCAGCAGCGTTGCCGGGACAGGGGGTTATGGCTACACCTTC. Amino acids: CASSVAGTGGYGYTF.

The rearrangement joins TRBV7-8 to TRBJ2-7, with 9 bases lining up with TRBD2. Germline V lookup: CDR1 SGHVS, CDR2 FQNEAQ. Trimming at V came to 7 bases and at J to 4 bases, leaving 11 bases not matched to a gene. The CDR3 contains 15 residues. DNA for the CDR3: TGTGCCAGCACCCTAGGGGCGGGGGGGTTGTACGAGCAGTACGTC. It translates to CASTLGAGGLYEQYV.

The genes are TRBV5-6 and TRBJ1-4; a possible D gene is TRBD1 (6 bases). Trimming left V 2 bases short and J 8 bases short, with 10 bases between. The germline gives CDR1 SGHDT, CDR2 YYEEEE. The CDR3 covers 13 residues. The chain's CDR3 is CASSFRGGEKLFF. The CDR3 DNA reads TGTGCCAGCAGCTTTAGAGGGGGAGAAAAACTGTTTTTT.

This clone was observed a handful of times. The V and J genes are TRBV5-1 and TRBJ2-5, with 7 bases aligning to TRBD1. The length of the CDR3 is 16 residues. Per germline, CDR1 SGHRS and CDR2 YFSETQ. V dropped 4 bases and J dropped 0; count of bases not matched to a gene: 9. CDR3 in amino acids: CASSPGKGANQETQYF. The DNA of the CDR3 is TGCGCCAGCAGCCCCGGCAAGGGGGCGAACCAAGAGACCCAGTACTTC.

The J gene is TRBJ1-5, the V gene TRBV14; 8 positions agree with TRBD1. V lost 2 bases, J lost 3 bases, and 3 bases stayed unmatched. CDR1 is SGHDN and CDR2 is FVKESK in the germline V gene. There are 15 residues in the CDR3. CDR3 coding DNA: TGTGCCAGCAGCCAACGGGACAGGACCAATCAGCCCCAGCATTTT. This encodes CASSQRDRTNQPQHF.

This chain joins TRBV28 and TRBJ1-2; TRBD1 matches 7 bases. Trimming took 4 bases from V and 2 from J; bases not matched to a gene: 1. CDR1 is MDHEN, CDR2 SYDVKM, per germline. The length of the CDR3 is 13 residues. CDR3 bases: TGTGCCAGCAGTTGGGACAGCAACTATGGCTACACCTTC. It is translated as CASSWDSNYGYTF.

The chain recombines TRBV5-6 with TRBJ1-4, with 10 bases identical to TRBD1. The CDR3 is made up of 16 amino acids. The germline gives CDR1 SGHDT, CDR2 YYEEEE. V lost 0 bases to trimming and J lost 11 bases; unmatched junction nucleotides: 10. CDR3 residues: CASSLEMGTGDPKLFF. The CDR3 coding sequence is TGTGCCAGCAGCTTGGAGATGGGGACAGGGGACCCGAAACTGTTTTTT. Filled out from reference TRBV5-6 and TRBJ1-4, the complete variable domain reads DAGVTQSPTHLIKTRGQQVTLRCSPKSGHDTVSWYQQALGQGPQFIFQYYEEEERQRGNFPDRFSGHQFPNYSSELNVNALLLGDSALYLCASSLEMGTGDPKLFFGSGTQLSVL.

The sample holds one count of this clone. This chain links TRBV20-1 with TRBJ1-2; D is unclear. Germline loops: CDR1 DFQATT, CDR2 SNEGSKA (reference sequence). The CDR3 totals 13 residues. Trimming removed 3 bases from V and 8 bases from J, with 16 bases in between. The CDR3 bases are TGCAGTGCTAGTCGCCAATTAGAGAGAGGCTACACCTTC. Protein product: CSASRQLERGYTF.

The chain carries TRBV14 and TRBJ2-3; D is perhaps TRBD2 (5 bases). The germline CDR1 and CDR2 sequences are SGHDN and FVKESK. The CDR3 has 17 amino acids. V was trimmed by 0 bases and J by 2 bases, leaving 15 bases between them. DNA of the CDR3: TGTGCCAGCAGCCAAGAAGACTATTTCGGGATCACAGATACGCAGTATTTT. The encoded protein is CASSQEDYFGITDTQYF.

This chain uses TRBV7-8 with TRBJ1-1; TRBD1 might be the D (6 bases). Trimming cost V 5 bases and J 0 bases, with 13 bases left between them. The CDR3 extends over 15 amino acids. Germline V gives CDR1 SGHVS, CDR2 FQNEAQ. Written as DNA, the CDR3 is TGTGCCAGCAGCCGAATGCAGGGGTTGAACACTGAAGCTTTCTTT. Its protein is CASSRMQGLNTEAFF.

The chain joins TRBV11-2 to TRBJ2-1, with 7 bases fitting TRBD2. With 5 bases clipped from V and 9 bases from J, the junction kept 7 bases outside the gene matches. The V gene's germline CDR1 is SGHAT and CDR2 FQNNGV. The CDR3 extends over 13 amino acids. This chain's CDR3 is CASSLGTTGEQFF. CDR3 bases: TGTGCCAGCAGCCTCGGGACTACCGGTGAGCAGTTCTTC.

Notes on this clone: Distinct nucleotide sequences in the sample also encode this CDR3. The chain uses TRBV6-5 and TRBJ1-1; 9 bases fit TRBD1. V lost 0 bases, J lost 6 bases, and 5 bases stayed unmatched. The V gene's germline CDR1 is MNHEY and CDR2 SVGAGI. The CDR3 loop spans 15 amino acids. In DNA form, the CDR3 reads TGTGCCAGCAGTTACTCCCGGACAGGGGAAGCTGAAGCTTTCTTT. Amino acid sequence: CASSYSRTGEAEAFF.

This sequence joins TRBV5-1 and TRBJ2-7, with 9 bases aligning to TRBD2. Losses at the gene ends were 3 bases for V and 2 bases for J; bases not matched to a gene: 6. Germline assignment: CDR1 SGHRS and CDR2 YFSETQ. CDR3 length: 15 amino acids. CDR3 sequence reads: CASSSSGDETYEQYF. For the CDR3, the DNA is TGCGCCAGCAGCTCTAGCGGGGACGAGACCTACGAGCAGTACTTC.